This passage covers 2 T cell receptor beta chains from one sample sequenced in a study of shared clonotypes between healthy human individuals. Sequencing was performed with immunoSEQ multiplex PCR; in TCRdb, only in-frame clones are kept and a portion is missing. The repertoire has under 850,000 clones, 80% to 95% of them found once; the top ten carry approximately 25%. Naive CD8 cells lacked CD45RO and underwent positive selection for CCR7, leaving out terminally differentiated effector memory CD45RA+ cells. The sample taken for sequencing was naive CD8+ T cells sorted from blood. All receptors derive from a man in his thirties or forties in good health.

The chain couples TRBV5-1 to TRBJ2-6, with TRBD1 matching 7 bases. Germline loops: CDR1 SGHRS, CDR2 YFSETQ. This CDR3 has 17 residues. The ends lost 0 bases at V and 0 bases at J; junction bases unmatched: 3. CDR3 sequence (DNA): TGCGCCAGCAGCTTGGAACAGGGGATCTCTGGGGCCAACGTCCTGACTTTC. This gives the protein CASSLEQGISGANVLTF. The variable domain in full, with the rest retrieved from reference TRBV5-1 and TRBJ2-6, is KAGVTQTPRYLIKTRGQQVTLSCSPISGHRSVSWYQQTPGQGLQFLFEYFSETQRNKGNFPGRFSGRQFSNSRSEMNVSTLELGDSALYLCASSLEQGISGANVLTFGAGSRLTVL.

The J gene is TRBJ2-3, the V gene TRBV4-3, with D tentatively TRBD1 (5 bases). This CDR3 has 13 amino acids. CDR1 and CDR2 (germline): LGHNA, YSLEER. The V end lost 1 base, the J end lost 6 bases, and 8 bases lay between the germline ends. CDR3 sequence (DNA): TGCGCCAGCAGCCAAGGGGGCTCGGATACGCAGTATTTT. Translating gives CASSQGGSDTQYF.